Shown below are 21 T cell receptor beta chains from a single sample sequenced in a study of T cells in Graves' hyperthyroidism and ophthalmopathy. From RNA transcripts, TCR beta CDR3 regions were amplified. The TCR CDR3 first-round RT-PCR relied on the HTBI primer set. TCRdb recomputed calls from the multiplex PCR reads with MiXCR, one row per CDR3 protein. Counted here are about 770,000 distinct CDR3 sequences, 18% occurring once; the ten biggest clones make up approximately 16%. The sequenced sample was blood. These receptors were taken from a woman in her forties or fifties with Graves' hyperthyroidism that later progressed to Graves' ophthalmopathy.

This clonotype was seen ten or more times. V is TRBV11-1 and J is TRBJ1-1; D is perhaps TRBD1 (5 bases). CDR1 is SGHAT and CDR2 is FQDESV in the germline V gene (reference sequence). V gave up 3 bases and J gave up 3 bases, with 8 bases separating them. The CDR3 sequence is 13 residues long. The CDR3: CASSFGGDTEAFF. The CDR3 nucleotides read TGTGCCAGCAGCTTTGGGGGAGACACTGAAGCTTTCTTT.

This clonotype came up many times. The genes are TRBV3-1 and TRBJ1-1, with D perhaps matching TRBD1 (5 bases). The germline CDR1 and CDR2 sequences are LGHDT and YNNKEL (reference sequence). The CDR3 is made up of 12 amino acids. Trimming removed 6 bases from V and 7 bases from J, with 12 bases in between. The CDR3 loop reads CASSSPGGEAFF. The CDR3, as DNA: TGTGCCAGCAGTTCCCCTGGGGGTGAAGCTTTCTTT. The full variable domain, its missing parts supplied by reference TRBV3-1 and TRBJ1-1, is DTAVSQTPKYLVTQMGNDKSIKCEQNLGHDTMYWYKQDSKKFLKIMFSYNNKELIINETVPNRFSPKSPDKAHLNLHINSLELGDSAVYFCASSSPGGEAFFGQGTRLTVV.

Many counts were recorded for this clonotype. The V gene is TRBV5-8, the J gene TRBJ2-1; possibly TRBD1 for D (5 bases). The CDR3 loop spans 17 amino acids. Germline V gene lookup returns CDR1 SGHTS and CDR2 YDEGEE. V was cut by 0 bases and J by 0 bases, with 13 bases left in between. In DNA, the CDR3 is TGTGCCAGCAGCTTGGGGACACCGAGGAGCTCCTACAATGAGCAGTTCTTC. Protein: CASSLGTPRSSYNEQFF.

The chain links TRBV18 to TRBJ1-2, with TRBD1 as a possible D gene (6 bases). In germline, CDR1 is KGHSH, CDR2 LQKENI. The CDR3 loop spans 17 amino acids. V was pared by 2 bases and J by 6 bases, with 22 bases between. CDR3 in DNA: TGTGCCAGCTCACCATCCGGGACAAACAACCTCGGGCATGGCTACACCTTC. Translated, it gives CASSPSGTNNLGHGYTF.

This clonotype has at least ten counts. This chain uses TRBV11-2 with TRBJ1-1; 11 nucleotides align to TRBD1. Unmatched junction bases numbered 8, after V lost 2 bases and J lost 3 bases. The CDR3 length is 17 residues. Germline CDR1 is SGHAT and CDR2 is FQNNGV. CDR3 in DNA: TGTGCCAGCAGCTTACGTTTCCCGGGACAGGGGGACACTGAAGCTTTCTTT. It is translated as CASSLRFPGQGDTEAFF.

This clonotype has a count of ten or more. The V gene is TRBV6-1, the J gene TRBJ1-5; possibly TRBD1 for D (5 bases). The CDR3 sequence is 12 residues long. Germline CDR1 MNHNS, CDR2 SASEGT. The V end lost 6 bases, the J end lost 3 bases, and 6 bases lay between the germline ends. CDR3 DNA: TGTGCCAGCAGAGGGACCAATCAGCCCCAGCATTTT. It translates to CASRGTNQPQHF.

This chain links TRBV20-1 with TRBJ2-5; 11 positions match TRBD2. CDR3 length: 11 amino acids. V shed 2 bases and J 13 bases; nucleotides not matched to a gene: 3. Germline CDR1 and CDR2: DFQATT and SNEGSKA (reference sequence). The CDR3 sequence is CSARSGLAAYF. CDR3 bases: TGCAGTGCTAGATCGGGACTAGCGGCGTACTTC.

As regards this clonotype: Because the CDR3 is missing its conserved closing phenylalanine or tryptophan, this is likely a read error. V gene TRBV5-1 combines with J gene TRBJ2-3; D is undetermined. The CDR3 length is 14 residues. Per the germline V gene, CDR1 is SGHRS and CDR2 is YFSETQ. V was shortened by 0 bases and J by 1 base, with 6 bases between the two germline ends. In nucleotides, the CDR3 is TGCGCCAGCAGCTTGGGGGCCGGCACAGATACGCAGTATCTT. This translates into CASSLGAGTDTQYL.

The rearrangement links TRBV20-1 to TRBJ2-3; D possibly corresponds to TRBD1 (5 bases). This CDR3 is built from 17 residues. V lost 6 bases, J lost 2 bases, and 24 bases lay in between. Germline CDR1 DFQATT, CDR2 SNEGSKA (reference sequence). In DNA, the CDR3 is TGCAGTGCACTCCCACCACCCCGAGACAGCTCCACAGATACGCAGTATTTT. This translates into CSALPPPRDSSTDTQYF.

This clonotype showed up just a few times. This clone may be a read error of a much larger clone one base away. The V and J genes are TRBV11-3 and TRBJ2-2; TRBD2 might be the D (5 bases). The CDR3 is 18 residues long. Germline loops: CDR1 SGHNT, CDR2 YENEEA. CDR3 region: CASSSRGPLRPNTGELLF. The CDR3 nucleotides read TGTGCCAGCAGCTCCCGAGGACCACTTAGGCCGAACACCGGGGAGCTGCTTTTT. The full variable domain, in which reference TRBV11-3 and TRBJ2-2 provide the parts outside the CDR3, is EAGVVQSPRYKIIEKKQPVAFWCNPISGHNTLYWYLQNLGQGPELLIRYENEEAVDDSQLPKDRFSAERLKGVDSTLKIQPAELGDSAVYLCASSSRGPLRPNTGELLFGEGSRLTVL.

The genes are TRBV30 and TRBJ2-1, with D unresolved. V lost 2 bases to trimming and J lost 6 bases, with 5 bases between them. This CDR3 comprises 11 residues. The V gene's germline CDR1 is GTSNPN and CDR2 SVGIG (reference sequence). CDR3 sequence: CAWSISNEQFF. In nucleotides, the CDR3 is TGTGCCTGGAGTATTAGCAATGAGCAGTTCTTC. The whole variable domain, remainder taken from reference TRBV30 and TRBJ2-1, is SQTIHQWPATLVQPVGSPLSLECTVEGTSNPNLYWYRQAAGRGLQLLFYSVGIGQISSEVPQNLSASRPQDRQFILSSKKLLLSDSGFYLCAWSISNEQFFGPGTRLTVL.

This clonotype showed up many times. The chain has TRBV19 and TRBJ2-7, with D hard to call. Germline values: CDR1 LNHDA, CDR2 SQIVND (reference sequence). Trimming took off 5 bases at V and 2 bases at J, with 16 bases between the two ends. The CDR3 runs 15 residues. The CDR3 loop is CASSPPGSFAYEQYF. The DNA of the CDR3 is TGTGCCAGTAGTCCCCCCGGGTCCTTTGCCTACGAGCAGTACTTC. Drawing the rest from reference TRBV19 and TRBJ2-7, the complete variable domain is DGGITQSPKYLFRKEGQNVTLSCEQNLNHDAMYWYRQDPGQGLRLIYYSQIVNDFQKGDIAEGYSVSREKKESFPLTVTSAQKNPTAFYLCASSPPGSFAYEQYFGPGTRLTVT.

The V call is TRBV7-2, the J call TRBJ2-2, with TRBD2 matching over 7 bases. Germline-derived CDR1 and CDR2 are SGHTA and FQGNSA. CDR3 size: 15 residues. The trim removed 4 bases at V and 0 bases at J, leaving 2 bases unmatched. The CDR3 here is CASSWGGANTGELFF. The CDR3 nucleotides read TGTGCCAGCAGCTGGGGGGGGGCGAACACCGGGGAGCTGTTTTTT.

This clonotype turned up a few times. V is TRBV5-4 and J is TRBJ2-4; D might be TRBD1 (6 bases). The CDR3 has 15 residues. V gave up 6 bases and J gave up 5 bases, with 18 bases separating them. Germline assignment: CDR1 SGHNT and CDR2 YYREEE (reference sequence). The DNA of the CDR3 is TGTGCCAGCACTCGCAGGGTGGCAGGGGAAAACATTCAGTACTTC. Its protein is CASTRRVAGENIQYF.

This chain joins TRBV4-2 and TRBJ2-7; D possibly corresponds to TRBD2 (6 bases). The length of the CDR3 is 14 residues. Trimming removed 4 bases at V and 6 bases at J, with 16 bases between. Germline CDR1 is LGHNA and CDR2 is YNFKEQ. This chain's CDR3 is CASSRDWTAAEQYF. CDR3 DNA sequence: TGTGCCAGCAGCCGGGACTGGACGGCTGCCGAGCAGTACTTC.

This clonotype was counted only a few times. V is TRBV25-1 and J is TRBJ1-1, with D maybe TRBD1 (5 bases). The CDR3 has 15 amino acids. Between the trimmed V and J ends, which lost 3 bases and 1 base, there was a span of 12 bases. Germline lookup yields CDR1 MGHDK and CDR2 SYGVNS. The CDR3, as DNA: TGTGCCAGCAGTGAGGTGTCGGGGCCGAACACTGAAGCTTTCTTT. Protein product: CASSEVSGPNTEAFF. Looking up the rest from reference TRBV25-1 and TRBJ1-1 gives the full variable domain: EADIYQTPRYLVIGTGKKITLECSQTMGHDKMYWYQQDPGMELHLIHYSYGVNSTEKGDLSSESTVSRIRTEHFPLTLESARPSHTSQYLCASSEVSGPNTEAFFGQGTRLTVV.

The chain links TRBV5-1 to TRBJ2-7, with D possibly TRBD2 on 6 matching bases. The CDR3 length is 15 residues. The germline V gene encodes CDR1 SGHRS and CDR2 YFSETQ. The ends were cut back, 4 bases at V and 3 bases at J, with 17 bases in the middle. The CDR3 sequence is CASSTDAPGSYEQYF. The CDR3 nucleotides read TGCGCCAGCAGCACGGACGCGCCCGGGAGCTACGAGCAGTACTTC.

This clonotype was seen a handful of times. The rearrangement joins TRBV19 to TRBJ1-2; D is uncertain. The germline gives CDR1 LNHDA, CDR2 SQIVND (reference sequence). V lost 4 bases, J lost 0 bases, and 12 bases lay in between. The CDR3 is 15 amino acids. CDR3 coding DNA: TGTGCCAGTAGTACATCGGGATATCCTAACTATGGCTACACCTTC. This gives the protein CASSTSGYPNYGYTF. Full variable domain (outside the CDR3, taken from reference TRBV19 and TRBJ1-2): DGGITQSPKYLFRKEGQNVTLSCEQNLNHDAMYWYRQDPGQGLRLIYYSQIVNDFQKGDIAEGYSVSREKKESFPLTVTSAQKNPTAFYLCASSTSGYPNYGYTFGSGTRLTVV.

This chain connects TRBV7-2 to TRBJ1-2; D is uncertain. The CDR3 runs to 15 residues. Germline values: CDR1 SGHTA, CDR2 FQGNSA. V dropped 5 bases and J dropped 5 bases, with 18 bases sitting between them. The DNA for the CDR3 is TGTGCCAGCAGCCCGTCGTCGGATCTGGGTTATGGCTACACCTTC. It yields the protein CASSPSSDLGYGYTF.

The sample holds a few counts of this clonotype. The rearrangement joins TRBV5-4 to TRBJ2-2, with D maybe TRBD1 (6 bases). The CDR3 sequence is 16 residues long. Germline lookup yields CDR1 SGHNT and CDR2 YYREEE (reference sequence). V was shortened by 1 base and J by 0 bases, with 10 bases between the two germline ends. The CDR3 bases are TGTGCCAGCAGCTTGTCAGGGGCCGCGAACACCGGGGAGCTGTTTTTT. Translation: CASSLSGAANTGELFF.

In its sample, this clonotype was seen many times. The chain has TRBV2 and TRBJ1-1; 9 nucleotides agree with TRBD1. The germline V gene encodes CDR1 SNHLY and CDR2 FYNNEI. V trimming: 5 bases; J trimming: 7 bases; junction bases outside the gene matches: 11. The CDR3 runs to 15 residues. CDR3 residues: CASSRTGEARGEAFF. The DNA for the CDR3 is TGTGCCAGCAGTCGGACAGGGGAGGCAAGAGGTGAAGCTTTCTTT. Full variable domain (rest looked up from reference TRBV2 and TRBJ1-1): EPEVTQTPSHQVTQMGQEVILRCVPISNHLYFYWYRQILGQKVEFLVSFYNNEISEKSEIFDDQFSVERPDGSNFTLKIRSTKLEDSAMYFCASSRTGEARGEAFFGQGTRLTVV.